This T cell receptor (beta chain) was recovered during a study of OX40 agonist ivuxolimab in advanced cancers. Broadly, across the study: Ivuxolimab, which targeted the costimulatory receptor OX40 (CD134), was an agonistic, fully human IgG2 monoclonal antibody. Intravenous ivuxolimab was administered to patients every 2 weeks at six dose levels: 0.01, 0.1, 0.3, 1.5, 3 and 10 mg/kg. Among the roughly 52 dose-escalation patients, roughly 20 had hepatocellular carcinoma, some 15 melanoma, 9 renal cell carcinoma and 9 head and neck cancer. In the dose-escalation cohort, more than 75% of patients were male, and the mean age was roughly 60 years, with a range of about 23 to 85. Prior anti-PD-1, anti-PD-L1 or anti-CTLA-4 therapy was permitted, and about two fifths of dose-escalation patients had received checkpoint inhibitors. Three dose-escalation patients achieved partial responses, one with hepatocellular carcinoma and two with cutaneous melanoma. Peripheral TCRbeta sequencing was intended to test whether TCR sequence diversity was altered and clonal T-cell expansion was caused by ivuxolimab. The paper covers the monotherapy dose-escalation part of the phase I ivuxolimab trial, which included N ≈ 50 patients. The full study reports these points: Clonal expansion of both CD4+ and CD8+ blood T cells was observed from baseline to week 6 at doses 0.1 to 3.0 mg/kg. In the 0.1-3.0 mg/kg groups, partial responders were among the patients with the lowest normalized peripheral clonal expansion, particularly in CD8+ T cells. The antigen specificity of the peripheral T cells that underwent clonal expansion was not determined. After ivuxolimab, CD8+ T cells had more expanded clones than CD4+ T cells on average. Low levels of normalized T-cell clonal expansion were also seen in some patients who did not respond.

Worth noting for this clone: What antigen it recognizes has not been identified. Qualities for individual bases were not recorded, and no much larger clone is one base off.

For sequencing of the TCRbeta CDR3 region, genomic DNA was extracted from the sorted cells. TCRbeta CDR3 regions were sequenced using the immunoSEQ Assay. Held by TCRdb, this immuneACCESS table contains in-frame sequences only and omits some clones. Under half of the omission traces to an unresolved V gene where checked; the cause of the rest is unknown. The sample profile shows over 35,000 clones; about 89% of them were found once. The ten largest clones represent 40% to 55% of the sample. From the germline V gene, CDR1 is MDHEN and CDR2 is SYDVKM. Trimming takes 4 bases off V and 0 bases off J; junction bases not matched to a gene: 3. Inclusive of the bounding cysteine and phenylalanine, the CDR3 is 14 residues long. Here the CDR3 DNA is all that survives: 42 bases in frame from base 1. Patients with autoimmune disease history or receiving systemic immunosuppression were excluded from the trial. Peripheral blood for TCR sequencing was drawn from every dose cohort at baseline, at cycle 4 day 1 and at cycle 7 day 1. Samples came from an open-label, multicenter, first-in-human phase I dose-escalation trial of ivuxolimab. Adults with locally advanced or metastatic melanoma, renal cell, hepatocellular, or head and neck squamous cell carcinoma were enrolled in the trial. Before TCR sequencing, CD4+ T cells and CD8+ T cells were sorted from peripheral blood as separate populations.

The chain joins TRBV28 to TRBJ2-7; TRBD1 aligns with 7 central bases. This TCR was recovered from an adult with an advanced solid tumor such as melanoma, head and neck, liver or kidney cancer. The source was CD4+ or CD8+ T cells sorted from blood, collected in a trial of the OX40 agonist ivuxolimab. The bases are TGTGCCAGCAGTTCTCGGACAGGCTCCTACGAGCAGTACTTC. Protein translation: CASSSRTGSYEQYF.